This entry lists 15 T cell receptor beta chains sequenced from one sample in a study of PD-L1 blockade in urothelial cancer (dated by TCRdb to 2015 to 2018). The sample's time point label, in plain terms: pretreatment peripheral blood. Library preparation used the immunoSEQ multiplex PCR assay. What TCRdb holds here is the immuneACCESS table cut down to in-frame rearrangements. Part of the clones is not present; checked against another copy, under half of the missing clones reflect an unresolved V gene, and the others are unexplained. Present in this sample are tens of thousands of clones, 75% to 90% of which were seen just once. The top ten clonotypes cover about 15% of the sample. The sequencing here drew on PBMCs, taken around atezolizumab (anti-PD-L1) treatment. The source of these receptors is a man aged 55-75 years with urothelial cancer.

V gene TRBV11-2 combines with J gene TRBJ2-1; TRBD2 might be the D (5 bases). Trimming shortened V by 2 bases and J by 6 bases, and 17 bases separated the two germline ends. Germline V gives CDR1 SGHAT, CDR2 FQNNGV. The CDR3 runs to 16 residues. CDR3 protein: CASSLSGGPSFNEQFF. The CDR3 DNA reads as TGTGCCAGCAGCTTAAGTGGCGGGCCCTCGTTCAATGAGCAGTTCTTC. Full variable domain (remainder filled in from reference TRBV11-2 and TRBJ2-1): EAGVAQSPRYKIIEKRQSVAFWCNPISGHATLYWYQQILGQGPKLLIQFQNNGVVDDSQLPKDRFSAERLKGVDSTLKIQPAKLEDSAVYLCASSLSGGPSFNEQFFGPGTRLTVL.

The CDR3 region has the DNA TGTGCCAGCACATACAGGGGATCGGACACTGAAGCTTTCTTT. This translates into CASTYRGSDTEAFF. This rearrangement joins TRBV6-5 to TRBJ1-1; 7 bases are a match to TRBD1. Germline lookup yields CDR1 MNHEY and CDR2 SVGAGI. With V trimmed by 7 bases and J by 3 bases, 8 bases remained unmatched. This CDR3 comprises 14 residues.

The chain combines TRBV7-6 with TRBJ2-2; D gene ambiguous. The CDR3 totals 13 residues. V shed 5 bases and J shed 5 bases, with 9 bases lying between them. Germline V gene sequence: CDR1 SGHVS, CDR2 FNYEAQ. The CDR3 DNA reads TGTGCCAGCAGCGCCCAGGATACCGGGGAGCTGTTTTTT. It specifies CASSAQDTGELFF.

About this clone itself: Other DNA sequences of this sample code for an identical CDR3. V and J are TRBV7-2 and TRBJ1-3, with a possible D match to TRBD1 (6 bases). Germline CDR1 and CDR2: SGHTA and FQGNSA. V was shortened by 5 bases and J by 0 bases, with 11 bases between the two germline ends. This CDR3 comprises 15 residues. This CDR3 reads CASSRGGSSGNTIYF. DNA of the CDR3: TGTGCCAGCAGCCGAGGGGGTAGCTCTGGAAACACCATATATTTT.

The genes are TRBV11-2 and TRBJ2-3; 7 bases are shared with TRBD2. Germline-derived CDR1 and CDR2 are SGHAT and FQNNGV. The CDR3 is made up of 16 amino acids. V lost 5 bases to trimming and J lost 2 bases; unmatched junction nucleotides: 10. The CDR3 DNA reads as TGTGCCAGCAGCCGAGGGGAGGGGTCGTTCACAGATACGCAGTATTTT. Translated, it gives CASSRGEGSFTDTQYF.

For the CDR3, the DNA is TGTGCCAGCAGCTTAGTCTCTAGCGGCCCCGGGGAGCTGTTTTTT. Translated: CASSLVSSGPGELFF. This chain joins TRBV11-1 and TRBJ2-2, with 7 bases that match TRBD2. Germline CDR1 SGHAT, CDR2 FQDESV (reference sequence). The CDR3 contains 15 residues. Trimming cost V 1 base and J 6 bases; bases outside gene matches: 5.

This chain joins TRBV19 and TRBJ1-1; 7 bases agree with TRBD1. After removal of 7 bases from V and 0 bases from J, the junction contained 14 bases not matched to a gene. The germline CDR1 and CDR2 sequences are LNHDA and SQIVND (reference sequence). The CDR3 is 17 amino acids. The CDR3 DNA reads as TGTGCCAGTACCTCTCTCCGGGACAGAAGCATGAACACTGAAGCTTTCTTT. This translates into CASTSLRDRSMNTEAFF.

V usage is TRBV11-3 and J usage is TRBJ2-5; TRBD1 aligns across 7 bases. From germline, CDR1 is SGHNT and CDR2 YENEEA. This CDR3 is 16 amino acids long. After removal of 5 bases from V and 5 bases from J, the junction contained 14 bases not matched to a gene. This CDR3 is CASSLARGLFGETQYF. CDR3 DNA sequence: TGTGCCAGCAGCCTCGCTAGGGGGCTCTTTGGGGAGACCCAGTACTTC.

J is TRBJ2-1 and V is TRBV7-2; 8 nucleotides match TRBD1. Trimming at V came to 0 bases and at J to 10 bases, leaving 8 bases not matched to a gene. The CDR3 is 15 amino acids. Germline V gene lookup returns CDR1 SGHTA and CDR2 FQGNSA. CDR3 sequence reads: CASSLAQTGVFEQFF. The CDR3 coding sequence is TGTGCCAGCAGCTTAGCCCAGACAGGGGTTTTCGAGCAGTTCTTC. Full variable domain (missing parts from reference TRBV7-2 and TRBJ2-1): GAGVSQSPSNKVTEKGKDVELRCDPISGHTALYWYRQSLGQGLEFLIYFQGNSAPDKSGLPSDRFSAERTGGSVSTLTIQRTQQEDSAVYLCASSLAQTGVFEQFFGPGTRLTVL.

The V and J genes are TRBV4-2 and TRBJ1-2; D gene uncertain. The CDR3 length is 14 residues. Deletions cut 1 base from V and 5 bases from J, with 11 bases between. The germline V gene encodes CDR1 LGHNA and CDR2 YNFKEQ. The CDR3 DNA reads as TGTGCCAGCAGCCAAGGACTAGAGGGATATGGCTACACCTTC. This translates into CASSQGLEGYGYTF.

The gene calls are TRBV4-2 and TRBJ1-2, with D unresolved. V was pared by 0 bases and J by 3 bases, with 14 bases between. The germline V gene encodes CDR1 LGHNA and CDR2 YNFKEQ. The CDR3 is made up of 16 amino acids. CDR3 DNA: TGTGCCAGCAGCCAAGAAGGTTCGGGGTCTGACTATGGCTACACCTTC. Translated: CASSQEGSGSDYGYTF.

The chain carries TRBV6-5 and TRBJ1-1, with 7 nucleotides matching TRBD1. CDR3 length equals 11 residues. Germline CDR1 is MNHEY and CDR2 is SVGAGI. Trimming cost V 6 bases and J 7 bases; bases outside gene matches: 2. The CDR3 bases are TGTGCCAGCAGGAGGGACAGTGAAGCTTTCTTT. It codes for CASRRDSEAFF.

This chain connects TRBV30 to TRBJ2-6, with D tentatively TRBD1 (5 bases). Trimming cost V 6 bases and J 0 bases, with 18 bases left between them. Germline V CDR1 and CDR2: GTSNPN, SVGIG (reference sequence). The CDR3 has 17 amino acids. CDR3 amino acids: CACPSARTFSGANVLTF. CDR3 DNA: TGTGCCTGCCCATCGGCTAGGACATTCTCTGGGGCCAACGTCCTGACTTTC.

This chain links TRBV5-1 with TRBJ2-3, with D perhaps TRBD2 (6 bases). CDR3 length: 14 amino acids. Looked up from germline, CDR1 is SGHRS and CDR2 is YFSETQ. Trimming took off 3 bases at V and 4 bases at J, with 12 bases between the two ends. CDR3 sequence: CASSSGEMADTQYF. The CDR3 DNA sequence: TGCGCCAGCAGCTCGGGGGAAATGGCAGATACGCAGTATTTT.

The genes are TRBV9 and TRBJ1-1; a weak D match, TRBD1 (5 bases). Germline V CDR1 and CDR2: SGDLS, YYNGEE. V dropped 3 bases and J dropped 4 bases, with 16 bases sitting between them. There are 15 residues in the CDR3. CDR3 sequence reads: CASSEYQGGTTEAFF. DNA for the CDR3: TGTGCCAGCAGCGAATACCAGGGCGGTACCACTGAAGCTTTCTTT.